These 13 T cell receptor beta chains came from one sample sequenced in a study of blood T cell repertoires in COVID-19. Generated by immunoSEQ multiplex PCR, the TCRdb table keeps only in-frame clones and is missing some. The sample records under 250,000 clones, around nine tenths being singletons. The sequenced sample consisted of peripheral blood. These receptors were obtained from a woman in her thirties or forties with acute or convalescent COVID-19.

The V gene is TRBV7-9, the J gene TRBJ2-7, with 7 bases aligning to TRBD1. The length of the CDR3 is 16 residues. CDR1 is SEHNR and CDR2 is FQNEAQ in the germline V gene (reference sequence). Trimming cost V 5 bases and J 4 bases; bases outside gene matches: 14. The CDR3 DNA follows: TGTGCCAGCAGCCTTACAATAACAGGGGTCCTATACGAGCAGTACGTC. Encoded protein: CASSLTITGVLYEQYV.

J is TRBJ1-1 and V is TRBV19; the match to TRBD1 covers 8 bases. The V gene's germline CDR1 is LNHDA and CDR2 SQIVND (reference sequence). CDR3 length: 14 amino acids. Trimming at V came to 3 bases and at J to 7 bases, leaving 7 bases not matched to a gene. The CDR3: CASSIGTGVGEAFF. The CDR3 region has the DNA TGTGCCAGTAGTATTGGGACAGGTGTGGGTGAAGCTTTCTTT.

The chain recombines TRBV4-1 with TRBJ2-2, with 9 bases identical to TRBD2. V lost 3 bases to trimming and J lost 0 bases; unmatched junction nucleotides: 11. The CDR3 has 19 residues. Germline lookup yields CDR1 MGHRA and CDR2 YSYEKL. The CDR3 sequence: CASSHKWVAGVTNTGELFF. Here the CDR3 DNA reads TGCGCCAGCAGCCACAAATGGGTAGCGGGGGTCACGAACACCGGGGAGCTGTTTTTT.

V is TRBV9 and J is TRBJ1-2; possible D gene TRBD1, 6 bases. The germline V gene encodes CDR1 SGDLS and CDR2 YYNGEE. Trimming took off 4 bases at V and 7 bases at J, with 11 bases between the two ends. The CDR3 length is 12 residues. DNA for the CDR3: TGTGCCAGCAGCACACAGGGCGGTGGCTACACCTTC. Its translation: CASSTQGGGYTF.

The gene calls are TRBV6-6 and TRBJ2-5; D might be TRBD1 (7 bases). Germline V gene sequence: CDR1 MNHNY, CDR2 SVGAGI (reference sequence). V dropped 6 bases and J dropped 5 bases, with 19 bases sitting between them. The CDR3 runs to 15 residues. In nucleotides, the CDR3 is TGTGCCAGCAGGGGGGGACCCTCAGGGGGGGAGACCCAGTACTTC. It encodes CASRGGPSGGETQYF.

The chain carries TRBV3-1 (or the pseudogene TRBV3-2) and TRBJ2-5, with D tentatively TRBD1 (6 bases). V gave up 6 bases and J gave up 1 base, with 12 bases separating them. The CDR3 is 14 residues long. Germline V gives CDR1 LGHDT, CDR2 YNNKEL (reference sequence). In DNA, the CDR3 is TGTGCCAGCAGTCGCGGACAGCCCCAAGAGACCCAGTACTTC. Translated: CASSRGQPQETQYF.

To note about this clone: Within the sample, other DNA sequences also encode this same CDR3. The J gene is TRBJ2-1, the V gene TRBV19; 11 positions match TRBD2. Germline CDR1 is LNHDA and CDR2 is SQIVND (reference sequence). The CDR3 totals 14 residues. J was trimmed by 0 bases and V by 8 bases; bases with no gene match: 0. CDR3 loop: CASLAGGSYNEQFF. The DNA of the CDR3 is TGTGCCAGTCTAGCGGGGGGCTCCTACAATGAGCAGTTCTTC.

The genes are TRBV5-1 and TRBJ2-1; TRBD2 matches 7 bases. The CDR3 consists of 16 residues. Germline CDR1 is SGHRS and CDR2 is YFSETQ. J lost 1 base, V lost 1 base, and 5 bases had no gene match. The CDR3: CASSLWSSGSYNEQFF. Here the CDR3 DNA reads TGCGCCAGCAGCTTGTGGAGTAGCGGGTCCTACAATGAGCAGTTCTTC.

Only a few counts were recorded for this clone. V is TRBV2 and J is TRBJ2-2, with 7 bases that match TRBD1. V was clipped by 10 bases and J by 5 bases; unmatched bases: 19. Germline CDR1 SNHLY, CDR2 FYNNEI. This CDR3 region has 17 residues. The CDR3 is CAIPLGRQGRWTGELFF. CDR3 coding DNA: TGTGCCATCCCCCTAGGGAGACAGGGAAGGTGGACCGGGGAGCTGTTTTTT.

This rearrangement joins TRBV5-6 to TRBJ1-2, with 8 bases matching TRBD1. Germline values: CDR1 SGHDT, CDR2 YYEEEE. The CDR3 loop spans 14 amino acids. The trim removed 4 bases at V and 8 bases at J, leaving 10 bases unmatched. Written as DNA, the CDR3 is TGTGCCAGCAGCGCGGGACAGGTGGGAGTGGGCTACACCTTC. Amino acid sequence: CASSAGQVGVGYTF.

The chain uses TRBV24-1 and TRBJ1-5, with 12 nucleotides matching TRBD1. V lost 3 bases to trimming and J lost 4 bases; unmatched junction nucleotides: 6. This CDR3 contains 17 residues. CDR1 and CDR2 (germline): KGHDR, SFDVKD. The DNA of the CDR3 is TGTGCCACCAGTGATGGGACAGGGGGCAACCTTAATCAGCCCCAGCATTTT. Protein: CATSDGTGGNLNQPQHF.

The chain recombines TRBV7-2 with TRBJ2-1, with D possibly being TRBD2 (6 bases). Deletions cut 5 bases from V and 4 bases from J, with 18 bases between. In germline, CDR1 is SGHTA, CDR2 FQGNSA. CDR3 length: 16 residues. The CDR3 spells CASSPRPGGSYNEQFF. As DNA, the CDR3 is TGTGCCAGCAGCCCCAGACCCGGGGGATCTTACAATGAGCAGTTCTTC.

The V and J genes are TRBV6-1 and TRBJ2-1; 11 bases line up with TRBD1. From germline, CDR1 is MNHNS and CDR2 SASEGT. There are 15 residues in the CDR3. With V trimmed by 3 bases and J by 9 bases, 7 bases remained unmatched. In DNA, the CDR3 is TGTGCCAGCAGTGACGGGGGACAGGGGGTTGTTGAGCAGTTCTTC. Encoded protein: CASSDGGQGVVEQFF.